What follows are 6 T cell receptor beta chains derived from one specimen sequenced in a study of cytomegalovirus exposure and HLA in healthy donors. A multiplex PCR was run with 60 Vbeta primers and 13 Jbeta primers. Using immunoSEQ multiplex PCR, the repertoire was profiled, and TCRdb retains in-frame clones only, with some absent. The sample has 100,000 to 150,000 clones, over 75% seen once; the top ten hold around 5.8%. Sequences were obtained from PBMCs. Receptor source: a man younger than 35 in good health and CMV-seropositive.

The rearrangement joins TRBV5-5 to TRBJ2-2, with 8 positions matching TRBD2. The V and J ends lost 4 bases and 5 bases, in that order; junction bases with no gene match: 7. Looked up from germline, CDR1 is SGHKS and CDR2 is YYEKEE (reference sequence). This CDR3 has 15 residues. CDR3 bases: TGTGCCAGCAGCGTTTGGGCGGGGGGAACCGGGGAGCTGTTTTTT. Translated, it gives CASSVWAGGTGELFF.

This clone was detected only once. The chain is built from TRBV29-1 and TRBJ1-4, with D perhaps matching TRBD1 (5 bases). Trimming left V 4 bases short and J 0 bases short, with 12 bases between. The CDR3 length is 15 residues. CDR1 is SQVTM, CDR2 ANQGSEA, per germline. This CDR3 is CSVGGDETTNEKLFF. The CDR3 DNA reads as TGCAGCGTTGGGGGGGATGAGACAACTAATGAAAAACTGTTTTTT. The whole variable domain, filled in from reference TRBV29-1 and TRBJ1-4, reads SAVISQKPSRDICQRGTSLTIQCQVDSQVTMMFWYRQQPGQSLTLIATANQGSEATYESGFVIDKFPISRPNLTFSTLTVSNMSPEDSSIYLCSVGGDETTNEKLFFGSGTQLSVL.

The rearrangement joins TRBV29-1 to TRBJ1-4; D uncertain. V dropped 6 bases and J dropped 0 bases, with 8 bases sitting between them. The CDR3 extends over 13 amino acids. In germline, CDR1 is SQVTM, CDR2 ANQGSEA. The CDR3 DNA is TGCAGCGTCCTTCTAGCAACTAATGAAAAACTGTTTTTT. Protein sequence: CSVLLATNEKLFF.

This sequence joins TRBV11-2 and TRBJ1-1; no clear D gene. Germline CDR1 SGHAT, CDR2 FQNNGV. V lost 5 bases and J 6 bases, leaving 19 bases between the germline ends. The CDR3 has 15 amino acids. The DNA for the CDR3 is TGTGCCAGCAGCGCCACCGGACGGGGTCACGCTGAAGCTTTCTTT. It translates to CASSATGRGHAEAFF.

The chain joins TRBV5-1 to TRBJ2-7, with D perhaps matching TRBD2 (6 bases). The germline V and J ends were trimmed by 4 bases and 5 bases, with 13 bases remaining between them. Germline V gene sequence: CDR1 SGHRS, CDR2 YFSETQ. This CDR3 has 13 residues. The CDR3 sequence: CASSPPGVHEQYF. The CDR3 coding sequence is TGCGCCAGCAGCCCGCCGGGGGTCCACGAGCAGTACTTC. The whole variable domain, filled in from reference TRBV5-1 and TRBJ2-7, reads KAGVTQTPRYLIKTRGQQVTLSCSPISGHRSVSWYQQTPGQGLQFLFEYFSETQRNKGNFPGRFSGRQFSNSRSEMNVSTLELGDSALYLCASSPPGVHEQYFGPGTRLTVT.

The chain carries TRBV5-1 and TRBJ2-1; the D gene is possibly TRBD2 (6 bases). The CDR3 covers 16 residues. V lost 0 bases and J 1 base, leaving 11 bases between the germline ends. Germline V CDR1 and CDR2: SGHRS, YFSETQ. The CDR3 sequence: CASSLAGTASYNEQFF. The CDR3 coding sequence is TGCGCCAGCAGCTTGGCCGGGACTGCATCCTACAATGAGCAGTTCTTC.